This entry lists 19 T cell receptor beta chains sequenced from one sample in a study of shared clonotypes between healthy human individuals. Only in-frame clones appear in the TCRdb table, and some are missing; sequencing was by immunoSEQ multiplex PCR. The sample holds some 1.1 million clones, roughly 77% seen once. The sample comprised memory CD4+ T cells from PBMCs. Subset here: CD45RA-negative fraction. Receptor source: a man between 18 and 35 years old in good health. Some clones in this sample may be carry-over from other donors' samples.

The chain combines TRBV18 with TRBJ1-3, with D hard to call. V was trimmed by 0 bases and J by 4 bases, leaving 10 bases between them. Germline V gene data show CDR1 as KGHSH and CDR2 as LQKENI. The CDR3 covers 15 residues. The CDR3 region has the DNA TGTGCCAGCTCACCACCGAGCTCTAGCGGAAACACCATATATTTT. Translation gives CASSPPSSSGNTIYF.

The V and J genes are TRBV7-2 and TRBJ1-2; 7 positions match TRBD1. With 5 bases clipped from V and 8 bases from J, the junction kept 8 bases outside the gene matches. This CDR3 contains 13 residues. CDR1 and CDR2 from the germline V gene are SGHTA and FQGNSA. The CDR3 loop reads CASSPRGQYGYTF. CDR3 DNA: TGTGCCAGCAGCCCAAGGGGACAGTACGGCTACACCTTC.

As to this clone: Other nucleotide sequences in the sample specify the same CDR3. V gene TRBV28 combines with J gene TRBJ1-2, with D tentatively TRBD1 (5 bases). Trimming left V 3 bases short and J 2 bases short, with 10 bases between. Germline-derived CDR1 and CDR2 are MDHEN and SYDVKM. The CDR3 has 14 amino acids. The CDR3 DNA reads TGTGCCAGCAGTTTGGGGGGAACCAACTATGGCTACACCTTC. Protein sequence: CASSLGGTNYGYTF.

On this clone: A read error may produce the germline difference seen at one junction end. The V call is TRBV6-5, the J call TRBJ2-7, with 7 bases that match TRBD2. Germline V gene sequence: CDR1 MNHEY, CDR2 SVGAGI. This CDR3 has 14 residues. In nucleotides, the CDR3 is TGTGCCAGCAGTTACTCGGCGGGGGACTCCGAGGAGTACTTC. It specifies CASSYSAGDSEEYF.

The CDR3: CASSGLLAGVETQYF. As DNA, the CDR3 is TGTGCCAGCAGTGGCCTACTAGCGGGAGTGGAGACCCAGTACTTC. This chain connects TRBV6-6 to TRBJ2-5; TRBD2 matches at 11 bases. CDR1 MNHNY and CDR2 SVGAGI come from the germline V gene (reference sequence). The CDR3 contains 15 residues. V was pared by 5 bases and J by 5 bases, with 7 bases of the junction left unmatched.

Worth noting for this clone: Other DNA sequences in the same sample also yield this CDR3. The chain couples TRBV5-1 to TRBJ2-5; 7 nucleotides agree with TRBD1. This CDR3 has 13 amino acids. Per germline, CDR1 SGHRS and CDR2 YFSETQ. The V and J ends lost 5 bases and 1 base, in that order; junction bases with no gene match: 2. The chain's CDR3 is CASRTGPQETQYF. DNA for the CDR3: TGCGCCAGCAGGACAGGGCCCCAAGAGACCCAGTACTTC.

This chain uses TRBV6-1 with TRBJ2-7, with TRBD2 identical over 14 bases. CDR1 and CDR2 (germline): MNHNS, SASEGT. The junction had 2 bases not matched to a gene; V was cut back by 1 base and J by 6 bases. The CDR3 contains 15 residues. In DNA, the CDR3 is TGTGCCAGCAGTGAAGTGGGACTAGCGGGAGCCGAGCAGTACTTC. Protein product: CASSEVGLAGAEQYF.

The gene calls are TRBV5-1 and TRBJ2-5; D not resolved. CDR1 SGHRS and CDR2 YFSETQ come from the germline V gene. CDR3 length: 14 amino acids. With 5 bases removed from V and 5 bases from J, the gap between germline ends came to 16 bases. The DNA of the CDR3 is TGCGCCAGCAGTGACACCCCTCGGCAGGAGACCCAGTACTTC. Residues: CASSDTPRQETQYF.

Remarks on this clone: This CDR3 is also generated by other DNA sequences in the sample. The CDR3 coding sequence is TGCGCCAGCAGCCCGGGACAGGGCGACACCGGGGAGCTGTTTTTT. Translated: CASSPGQGDTGELFF. This chain connects TRBV5-1 to TRBJ2-2, with 9 bases that match TRBD1. Germline V gives CDR1 SGHRS, CDR2 YFSETQ. This CDR3 spans 15 amino acids. V shed 4 bases and J 3 bases; nucleotides not matched to a gene: 4.

This clone was detected only once. The chain combines TRBV6-6 with TRBJ2-7; 10 nucleotides agree with TRBD2. The CDR3 spans 15 residues. The germline CDR1 and CDR2 sequences are MNHNY and SVGAGI (reference sequence). Unmatched junction bases numbered 9, after V lost 4 bases and J lost 6 bases. The CDR3 loop reads CASSSQLAGLFEQYF. CDR3 sequence (DNA): TGTGCCAGCAGTTCCCAACTAGCGGGACTATTCGAGCAGTACTTC.

The rearrangement links TRBV19 to TRBJ2-3, with a weak D call TRBD1 (6 bases). The CDR3 totals 20 residues. Germline V gene data show CDR1 as LNHDA and CDR2 as SQIVND (reference sequence). V was cut by 3 bases and J by 1 base, with 26 bases left in between. The CDR3 reads CASSIPAGRGANTGTDTQYF. The CDR3 coding sequence is TGTGCCAGTAGTATTCCGGCAGGCAGGGGTGCTAATACCGGCACAGATACGCAGTATTTT.

The chain employs TRBV11-2 and TRBJ1-1; 7 nucleotides match TRBD1. The germline CDR1 and CDR2 sequences are SGHAT and FQNNGV. V lost 5 bases, J lost 0 bases, and 6 bases stayed unmatched. CDR3 length equals 15 residues. The CDR3: CASSPGQSMNTEAFF. The CDR3 DNA reads TGTGCCAGCAGCCCGGGACAGTCCATGAACACTGAAGCTTTCTTT.

The count of this clone is one. This CDR3 reads CASSFTPTDTQYF. DNA of the CDR3: TGTGCCAGCAGCTTTACACCCACAGATACGCAGTATTTT. The chain couples TRBV11-3 to TRBJ2-3, with D unclear. The CDR3 sequence is 13 residues long. The V gene's germline CDR1 is SGHNT and CDR2 YENEEA. Trimming removed 3 bases from V and 2 bases from J, with 6 bases in between.

CDR3 sequence: CASSFQRDTEAFF. In DNA, the CDR3 is TGTGCCAGCAGCTTCCAAAGGGACACTGAAGCTTTCTTT. The genes are TRBV5-8 and TRBJ1-1; D not resolved. Germline assignment: CDR1 SGHTS and CDR2 YDEGEE. The CDR3 is made up of 13 amino acids. Trimming shortened V by 2 bases and J by 3 bases, and 8 bases separated the two germline ends.

This chain links TRBV7-2 with TRBJ1-1; maybe TRBD1 (5 bases). This CDR3 contains 15 residues. CDR1 SGHTA and CDR2 FQGNSA come from the germline V gene. Trimming removed 3 bases at V and 0 bases at J, with 11 bases between. CDR3 sequence: CASSFQGVMNTEAFF. In DNA, the CDR3 is TGTGCCAGCAGCTTTCAGGGAGTAATGAACACTGAAGCTTTCTTT.

The chain combines TRBV5-1 with TRBJ2-5, with 9 bases identical to TRBD2. With 1 base clipped from V and 3 bases from J, the junction kept 4 bases outside the gene matches. The CDR3 has 15 residues. Germline V lookup: CDR1 SGHRS, CDR2 YFSETQ. The CDR3 DNA sequence: TGCGCCAGCAGCTTGTTGGCTAGCGGGAAAGAGACCCAGTACTTC. This translates into CASSLLASGKETQYF.

The chain is built from TRBV5-1 and TRBJ1-1; D is unclear. CDR1 SGHRS and CDR2 YFSETQ come from the germline V gene. Trimming removed 1 base at V and 6 bases at J, with 19 bases between. The CDR3 runs to 16 residues. CDR3 sequence reads: CASSLSAMSGYAEAFF. The CDR3 nucleotides read TGCGCCAGCAGCTTGTCGGCAATGTCGGGGTACGCTGAAGCTTTCTTT.

The chain is built from TRBV28 and TRBJ2-5; 12 bases map to TRBD2. V shed 3 bases and J 5 bases; nucleotides not matched to a gene: 4. From germline, CDR1 is MDHEN and CDR2 SYDVKM. The CDR3 spans 15 residues. The CDR3 here is CASSLTSGRIETQYF. The CDR3 coding sequence is TGTGCCAGCAGTTTGACTAGCGGGAGAATTGAGACCCAGTACTTC.

CDR3: CASGLMGDTQYF. CDR3 DNA sequence: TGTGCTAGTGGTTTGATGGGAGATACGCAGTATTTT. V gene TRBV12-5 combines with J gene TRBJ2-3; D is unclear. Trimming cost V 2 bases and J 5 bases, with 5 bases left between them. Germline loops: CDR1 LGHNT, CDR2 FRNRAP. The CDR3 totals 12 residues.